This TCR beta chain comes out of a study of shared clonotypes between healthy human individuals. The assay was carried out at the deep level. Assay used: immunoSEQ multiplex PCR; TCRdb lists only in-frame clones, some missing. Of about 1 million clones listed, under 80% are singletons. Sequences were obtained from memory CD4+ T cells sorted from blood. The subset was: CD45RA-negative fraction. This receptor was identified in a young man in good health.

CDR3 DNA sequence: TGTGCCAGCAGCCCCGAGAGGTTGTACACTGAAGCTTTCTTT. Translation: CASSPERLYTEAFF. The chain recombines TRBV11-2 with TRBJ1-1; D unclear. The V gene lost 5 bases and the J gene lost 3 bases, with 13 bases spanning the gap. Looked up from germline, CDR1 is SGHAT and CDR2 is FQNNGV. The CDR3 is 14 amino acids.